This T cell receptor beta chain derives from a study of vaccination and CD4 T cells after COVID-19. Study at large: Post-COVID draws followed diagnosis by a median approximately 100 days (range 35 to 161).

This clonotype was counted only a few times. Its antigen is still unknown. Germline CDR1 and CDR2: SGHAT and FQNNGV. The CDR3 contains 16 residues. J gave up 3 bases and V 2 bases, and 3 bases lay outside the gene matches. Cultured CD4+ T cells had their DNA profiled by the Oncomine TCR Beta short-read assay. The source of extracted genomic DNA was cultured CD4+ T cells. TCRdb called the PCR reads again in MiXCR, with one record for every CDR3 protein. The data hold 11,000 or so distinct CDR3 sequences, with approximately 32% observed a single time. The treatment here: approximately 9-day PBMC culture with coronavirus spike peptide pools or control peptides (ViraFEST assay). CD4+ T cells of the unexposed donor were collected before the COVID-19 pandemic (2011-2018). Per well, a few million PBMCs were cultured in the presence of around 10 IU/ml IL-2 and roughly 10 ug/ml peptide pools.

The TCR originated in a human donor in good health. This chain uses TRBV11-2 with TRBJ2-5; the match to TRBD2 covers 13 bases. The sample taken for sequencing was CD4+ T cells from blood, cultured in vitro. The CDR3 protein is CASSLLGLAGEETQYF. Here the CDR3 DNA reads TGTGCCAGCAGCTTACTAGGACTAGCGGGAGAAGAGACCCAGTACTTC.